These T cell receptor beta chains were read from a single sample in a study of T cell clusters in autoimmune cytopenias. TCRdb reanalyzed the multiplex PCR reads, giving one entry per CDR3 protein sequence and no DNA. This sample's table reports several thousand distinct CDR3 sequences. What was sequenced was peripheral blood. These receptors were collected from a human donor with an autoimmune cytopenia or autoimmune hepatitis (not recorded which). Both conserved end residues are part of each CDR3. Not all rows give a size; the values are once, few, many and, for expanded clones, a class.

cdr3_length: 16
clone_size: NA
v_call: TRBV18
j_call: TRBJ1-5
cdr3_aa: CASSPPGGAGDQPQHF

cdr3_length: 14
clone_size: NA
v_call: TRBV7-2
j_call: TRBJ1-6
cdr3_aa: CASSLVRNNSPLHF

cdr3_length: 16
clone_size: medium-sized
v_call: TRBV6-2/TRBV6-3
j_call: TRBJ1-6
cdr3_aa: CASSFSRDSYNSPLHF

cdr3_length: 15
clone_size: NA
v_call: TRBV20-1
j_call: TRBJ2-1
cdr3_aa: CSAMDPGTGYNEQFF

cdr3_length: 15
clone_size: NA
v_call: TRBV6-5
j_call: TRBJ2-5
cdr3_aa: CASSEDPGGEETQYF

cdr3_length: 12
clone_size: NA
v_call: TRBV6-2/TRBV6-3
j_call: TRBJ1-2
cdr3_aa: CASSPGGLGYTF

cdr3_length: 12
clone_size: medium-sized
v_call: TRBV19
j_call: TRBJ2-3
cdr3_aa: CASSIGWDTQYF

cdr3_length: 15
clone_size: medium-sized
v_call: TRBV19
j_call: TRBJ2-2
cdr3_aa: CASSTDRGPVGELFF

cdr3_length: 14
clone_size: NA
v_call: TRBV6-2/TRBV6-3
j_call: TRBJ1-1
cdr3_aa: CASSDHGQNTEAFF

cdr3_length: 18
clone_size: medium-sized
v_call: TRBV13
j_call: TRBJ2-6
cdr3_aa: CASSLVGGGFSGANVLTF

cdr3_length: 13
clone_size: medium-sized
v_call: TRBV10-3
j_call: TRBJ1-2
cdr3_aa: CAISLTGRDGYTF

cdr3_length: 13
clone_size: medium-sized
v_call: TRBV30
j_call: TRBJ1-6
cdr3_aa: CAWRGVQGSPLHF

cdr3_length: 15
clone_size: medium-sized
v_call: TRBV30
j_call: TRBJ2-5
cdr3_aa: CAWKWAGGAQETQYF

cdr3_length: 15
clone_size: medium-sized
v_call: TRBV7-9
j_call: TRBJ2-2
cdr3_aa: CASSLGQGFTGELFF

cdr3_length: 14
clone_size: medium-sized
v_call: TRBV5-4
j_call: TRBJ2-3
cdr3_aa: CASSAQTSTDTQYF

cdr3_length: 15
clone_size: medium-sized
v_call: TRBV5-6
j_call: TRBJ2-5
cdr3_aa: CASSAGVAGSETQYF

cdr3_length: 14
clone_size: NA
v_call: TRBV6-2/TRBV6-3
j_call: TRBJ2-1
cdr3_aa: CASRGSGGSNEQFF

cdr3_length: 16
clone_size: medium-sized
v_call: TRBV18
j_call: TRBJ2-1
cdr3_aa: CASSPPVTSGGAGQFF

cdr3_length: 12
clone_size: medium-sized
v_call: TRBV6-5
j_call: TRBJ1-3
cdr3_aa: CASISPGNTIYF

cdr3_length: 13
clone_size: NA
v_call: TRBV24-1
j_call: TRBJ2-5
cdr3_aa: CATSDTLSETQYF

cdr3_length: 14
clone_size: NA
v_call: TRBV4-3
j_call: TRBJ1-1
cdr3_aa: CASSQGAANTEAFF

cdr3_length: 12
clone_size: NA
v_call: TRBV5-5
j_call: TRBJ1-1
cdr3_aa: CASSLLNTEAFF

cdr3_length: 14
clone_size: NA
v_call: TRBV12-3/TRBV12-4
j_call: TRBJ2-7
cdr3_aa: CAISEVTAAYEQYF

cdr3_length: 12
clone_size: medium-sized
v_call: TRBV6-5
j_call: TRBJ1-2
cdr3_aa: CASSDYGAGYTF

cdr3_length: 15
clone_size: medium-sized
v_call: TRBV6-5
j_call: TRBJ2-3
cdr3_aa: CASRPQTRVTDTQYF

cdr3_length: 13
clone_size: medium-sized
v_call: TRBV29-1
j_call: TRBJ2-5
cdr3_aa: CSVQDRGLMTQYF

cdr3_length: 15
clone_size: NA
v_call: TRBV19
j_call: TRBJ2-2
cdr3_aa: CASSSTSGRAGELFF

cdr3_length: 12
clone_size: NA
v_call: TRBV28
j_call: TRBJ1-2
cdr3_aa: CASRSGQGGYTF

cdr3_length: 15
clone_size: NA
v_call: TRBV6-2/TRBV6-3
j_call: TRBJ2-3
cdr3_aa: CASRSLAESTDTQYF

cdr3_length: 14
clone_size: NA
v_call: TRBV27
j_call: TRBJ1-1
cdr3_aa: CASTSQGSGAEAFF

cdr3_length: 15
clone_size: NA
v_call: TRBV5-6
j_call: TRBJ2-1
cdr3_aa: CASSYVESSYNEQFF

cdr3_length: 14
clone_size: medium-sized
v_call: TRBV30
j_call: TRBJ1-5
cdr3_aa: CAWSGGGGNQPQHF

cdr3_length: 14
clone_size: NA
v_call: TRBV12-3/TRBV12-4
j_call: TRBJ1-1
cdr3_aa: CASSLGVLSTEAFF

cdr3_length: 14
clone_size: medium-sized
v_call: TRBV19
j_call: TRBJ2-7
cdr3_aa: CASSLGQGDYEQYF

cdr3_length: 16
clone_size: medium-sized
v_call: TRBV6-5
j_call: TRBJ2-1
cdr3_aa: CASRYGRDRAYNEQFF

cdr3_length: 13
clone_size: medium-sized
v_call: TRBV12-3/TRBV12-4
j_call: TRBJ2-3
cdr3_aa: CASSDVGGDTQYF

cdr3_length: 14
clone_size: medium-sized
v_call: TRBV5-4
j_call: TRBJ2-5
cdr3_aa: CASSLPGRDETQYF

cdr3_length: 14
clone_size: medium-sized
v_call: TRBV5-6
j_call: TRBJ2-7
cdr3_aa: CASSLVGQGDEQYF

cdr3_length: 14
clone_size: NA
v_call: TRBV12-3/TRBV12-4
j_call: TRBJ2-5
cdr3_aa: CASSFLGEGETQYF